Following are 2 T cell receptor beta chains from one sample sequenced in a study of T cell clonotyping in hematopoietic cell transplantation. Time point described: recipient sample about 28 days before transplant, after cytoreduction. TCRdb keeps only in-frame clones here, not all; method: immunoSEQ multiplex PCR. Altogether 16,000 or so clones are present, 85% to 95% being singletons, with the ten largest covering 1.5% to 2%. Sequencing used peripheral blood mononuclear cells, obtained before stem cell transplant. These receptors were obtained from a man younger than 35 with biphenotypic leukemia. Some clones in this sample may be carry-over from other donors' samples.

Of note for this clone: Without the conserved terminal phenylalanine or tryptophan, this CDR3 likely stems from a read error. This chain connects TRBV4-3 to TRBJ1-2, with TRBD1 as a possible D gene (6 bases). Germline loops: CDR1 LGHNA, CDR2 YSLEER. Trimming stripped 0 bases from V and 5 bases from J, with 10 bases between. This CDR3 has 14 residues. CDR3 bases: TGCGCCAGCAGCCAAGAGACAGGATTATATGGCTACACCCTC. Translated, it gives CASSQETGLYGYTL.

The chain has TRBV19 and TRBJ2-5; 10 bases line up with TRBD1. The CDR3 totals 16 residues. The germline V gene has CDR1 LNHDA and CDR2 SQIVND (reference sequence). V shed 4 bases and J 4 bases; nucleotides not matched to a gene: 9. The CDR3 DNA follows: TGTGCCAGTAGTACCATTAAGGACAGGGGGAGAGAGACCCAGTACTTC. As protein: CASSTIKDRGRETQYF.